The subject of this entry is one TCR beta chain. What it binds is unknown. The data were obtained in a study of siplizumab effects on memory and regulatory T cells. Study findings and constraints: The average Treg-derived proportion among mappable alloreactive CD4+ clones was 65% to 70% with siplizumab versus 25% to 30% in controls.

Some clones are missing from TCRdb's copy, which holds only in-frame ones; the method was immunoSEQ multiplex PCR. The sample has tens of thousands of clones, 93% seen once; the top ten hold 5.5% to 7.5%. Germline CDR1 LNHDA, CDR2 SQIVND (reference sequence). The CDR3 length is 12 residues. Between the trimmed V and J ends, which lost 10 bases and 5 bases, there was a span of 11 bases. Sequenced input: CD8+ T cells sorted from blood. The V call is TRBV19, the J call TRBJ2-2; D uncertain. This receptor was identified in a human donor in good health. In nucleotides, the CDR3 is TGTGCCACTAAACATCAAACCGGGGAGCTGTTTTTT. Protein sequence: CATKHQTGELFF. Filled out from reference TRBV19 and TRBJ2-2, the complete variable domain reads DGGITQSPKYLFRKEGQNVTLSCEQNLNHDAMYWYRQDPGQGLRLIYYSQIVNDFQKGDIAEGYSVSREKKESFPLTVTSAQKNPTAFYLCATKHQTGELFFGEGSRLTVL.